This TCR beta chain was identified during a study of low-dose radiotherapy and immunotherapy resistance in tumors. About the research overall: The fractionation for Cohort 1 was 0.5 Gy per fraction every 2 weeks, totaling 6.5 Gy. The authors gave intravenous cyclophosphamide 200 mg/m2 every two weeks, one day before radiation and immunotherapy.

This clonotype was observed at least ten times. Time point: before trial treatment. Administered to the donors were nivolumab, ipilimumab, aspirin, low-dose cyclophosphamide and low-dose radiotherapy. Primers used for first-strand cDNA, a TRAV- and TRBV-specific set, covered both alpha and beta chains. Both a constant-region primer and a V-primer adapter served to amplify TCRs across roughly 20 PCR cycles. TCRdb re-called the reads through MiXCR, storing one row per CDR3 protein. This sample has 75,000 to 95,000 distinct CDR3 sequences, with more than 7.5% found just once. The CDR3 length is 14 residues. V was pared by 2 bases and J by 7 bases, with 4 bases of the junction left unmatched. Germline V gene lookup returns CDR1 SQVTM and CDR2 ANQGSEA.

V gene TRBV29-1 combines with J gene TRBJ2-1; 11 positions match TRBD2. Source: PBMCs, taken before treatment. The receptor comes from a male donor with prostate cancer. The CDR3 spells CSVESASGRNEQFF. Here the CDR3 DNA reads TGCAGCGTTGAATCGGCTAGCGGGAGGAATGAGCAGTTCTTC.